The clone carrying this T cell receptor beta chain has at least ten counts. The antigen remains undetermined. Trimming stripped 3 bases from V and 5 bases from J, with 14 bases between. Germline CDR1 SGDLS, CDR2 YYNGEE. This CDR3 has 14 amino acids. These data come from a study of T-cell reconstitution after alpha-beta-depleted transplantation in children. The authors prepared the TCRbeta library with unique molecular identifiers. Each CDR3 protein is one row after TCRdb ran MiXCR on the PCR reads. The sample gives a few hundred thousand distinct CDR3 sequences, less than 9.5% of which show up once; around 10% is in the top ten. Study-wide results and caveats: By one year post-transplant, T-cell counts and diversity largely arose from T cells that were newly produced. Surviving recipient T cells and thymic progenitors produced the high day-60 TCRbeta diversity seen in some patients.

The TCR originated in a female patient aged 2-10 years who had a stem cell transplant for Fanconi anemia, so the T cells may come from the graft donor. The input for sequencing was peripheral blood, taken 360 days after TCRalphabeta/CD19-depleted stem cell transplant. The J gene is TRBJ2-5, the V gene TRBV9; D may be TRBD1 (5 bases). CDR3 sequence reads: CASSDTGSGETQYF. CDR3 nucleotides: TGTGCCAGCAGCGACACAGGTTCCGGCGAGACCCAGTACTTC.